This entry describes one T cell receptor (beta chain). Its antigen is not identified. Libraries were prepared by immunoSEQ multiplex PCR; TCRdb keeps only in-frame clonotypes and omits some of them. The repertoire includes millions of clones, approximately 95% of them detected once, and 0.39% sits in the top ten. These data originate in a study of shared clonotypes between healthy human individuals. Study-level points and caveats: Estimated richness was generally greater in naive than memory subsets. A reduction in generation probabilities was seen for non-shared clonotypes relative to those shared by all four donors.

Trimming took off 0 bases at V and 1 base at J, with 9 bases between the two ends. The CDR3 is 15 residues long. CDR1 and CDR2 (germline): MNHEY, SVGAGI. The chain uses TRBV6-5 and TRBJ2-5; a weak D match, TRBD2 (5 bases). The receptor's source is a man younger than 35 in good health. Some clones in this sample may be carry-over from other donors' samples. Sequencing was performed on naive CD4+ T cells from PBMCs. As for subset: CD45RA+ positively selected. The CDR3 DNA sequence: TGTGCCAGCAGTTACTCCACCCTAGCCCAAGAGACCCAGTACTTC. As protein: CASSYSTLAQETQYF.